These 10 T cell receptor beta chains share one sample of origin, sequenced in a study of blood T cell repertoires in COVID-19. TCRdb's copy holds only in-frame clones and misses some; the assay was immunoSEQ multiplex PCR. Altogether 250,000 to 350,000 clones are present, about 92% being singletons, with the ten largest covering around 20%. The source material was PBMCs or T cells enriched from blood (not recorded which). The origin of the receptors is a woman younger than 45 who had recovered from COVID-19.

This clone was observed a few times. V usage is TRBV5-4 and J usage is TRBJ2-2; D might be TRBD1 (6 bases). V dropped 0 bases and J dropped 0 bases, with 6 bases sitting between them. CDR1 is SGHNT and CDR2 is YYREEE in the germline V gene (reference sequence). CDR3 size: 15 residues. CDR3 sequence (DNA): TGTGCCAGCAGCTTGGAGGGGGCGAACACCGGGGAGCTGTTTTTT. This translates into CASSLEGANTGELFF.

The chain employs TRBV28 and TRBJ1-1, with D unclear. The CDR3 sequence is 13 residues long. The V and J ends lost 3 bases and 0 bases respectively, with 5 bases between them. From germline, CDR1 is MDHEN and CDR2 SYDVKM. The CDR3 region has the DNA TGTGCCAGCAGTTTCCAAATGAACACTGAAGCTTTCTTT. Residues: CASSFQMNTEAFF.

This clone showed up just a few times. The J gene is TRBJ2-1, the V gene TRBV7-5; the table names TRBD2, a call not compared with the DNA. TRBV7-5 is described as a pseudogene. This CDR3 region has 16 residues. The CDR3 sequence is CARSSRISGSHNEQFF. In nucleotides, the CDR3 is TGTGCCAGAAGCTCTAGAATTAGCGGGAGTCACAATGAGCAGTTCTTC.

This sequence joins TRBV7-2 and TRBJ1-1; 10 nucleotides align to TRBD1. V dropped 5 bases and J dropped 7; count of bases not matched to a gene: 10. Germline CDR1 reads SGHTA; CDR2 reads FQGNSA. The CDR3 loop spans 15 amino acids. CDR3 in DNA: TGTGCCAGCAGCCCGCGACAGGGGGCGCGAGGTGAAGCTTTCTTT. Protein product: CASSPRQGARGEAFF.

The V gene is TRBV7-2, the J gene TRBJ2-2; 11 positions match TRBD2. Trimming removed 5 bases from V and 2 bases from J; junction bases left unmatched: 13. Germline loops: CDR1 SGHTA, CDR2 FQGNSA. The CDR3 extends over 19 amino acids. CDR3 in amino acids: CASSPGTSGWGANTGELFF. CDR3 DNA: TGTGCCAGCAGCCCAGGGACTAGCGGATGGGGGGCAAACACCGGGGAGCTGTTTTTT.

This clone was seen only once. V and J are TRBV27 and TRBJ1-1, with 8 bases lining up with TRBD1. After removal of 9 bases from V and 3 bases from J, the junction contained 9 bases not matched to a gene. The CDR3 has 14 residues. CDR1 and CDR2 (germline): MNHEY, SMNVEV (reference sequence). The chain's CDR3 is CASSLQGVYTEAFF. The CDR3 nucleotides are TGTGCCAGTAGTCTACAGGGGGTCTACACTGAAGCTTTCTTT.

Here the CDR3 reads CASSIRLTLSIGTQYF. CDR3 DNA sequence: TGTGCCAGCAGTATCCGACTGACCTTGAGTATTGGGACCCAGTACTTC. V gene TRBV28 combines with J gene TRBJ2-5; D is ambiguous. V was shortened by 5 bases and J by 7 bases, with 23 bases between the two germline ends. There are 16 residues in the CDR3. Germline V CDR1 and CDR2: MDHEN, SYDVKM. Drawing the rest from reference TRBV28 and TRBJ2-5, the complete variable domain is DVKVTQSSRYLVKRTGEKVFLECVQDMDHENMFWYRQDPGLGLRLIYFSYDVKMKEKGDIPEGYSVSREKKERFSLILESASTNQTSMYLCASSIRLTLSIGTQYFGPGTRLLVL.

The CDR3 DNA follows: TGCGCCAGCAGCCGGACAGTCACAGATACGCAGTATTTT. This sequence encodes CASSRTVTDTQYF. The chain employs TRBV5-1 and TRBJ2-3; D is perhaps TRBD1 (6 bases). Germline lookup yields CDR1 SGHRS and CDR2 YFSETQ. V was pared by 4 bases and J by 2 bases, with 8 bases between. The CDR3 is 13 amino acids.

This sequence joins TRBV28 and TRBJ2-5, with 12 nucleotides matching TRBD1. Trimming removed 4 bases from V and 5 bases from J; junction bases left unmatched: 8. This CDR3 is built from 16 residues. Looked up from germline, CDR1 is MDHEN and CDR2 is SYDVKM. The CDR3 here is CASSYAGTGGGETQYF. The CDR3 DNA reads TGTGCCAGCAGTTATGCCGGGACAGGGGGCGGTGAGACCCAGTACTTC.

The genes are TRBV15 and TRBJ2-7, with 16 bases lining up with TRBD2. From germline, CDR1 is LNHNV and CDR2 YYDKDF (reference sequence). The CDR3 has 19 residues. With 0 bases clipped from V and 5 bases from J, the junction kept 10 bases outside the gene matches. CDR3 sequence: CATSRDPPGLAGGPHEQYF. As DNA, the CDR3 is TGTGCCACCAGCAGAGATCCCCCGGGACTAGCGGGGGGGCCCCACGAGCAGTACTTC.